This T cell receptor beta chain was documented in a study of CD8 T cells in Susac syndrome. Trimming pared 2 bases from V and 0 bases from J, leaving 11 bases between. CDR3 length equals 15 residues. Per germline, CDR1 MNHEY and CDR2 SVGAGI. This clonotype was seen a few times. RNA totalling roughly 0.45 to 1 ug underwent reverse transcription with random hexamers. TCRdb passed the immunoSEQ multiplex PCR reads through MiXCR, listing each CDR3 protein once. The sample lists tens of thousands of distinct CDR3 sequences, around 96% seen once, with approximately 0.11% in the top ten. The TCR originated in a human donor with multiple sclerosis. The source material was CD4+ T cells from PBMCs. The chain combines TRBV6-5 with TRBJ2-7; D is uncertain. CDR3 sequence reads: CASSYEATSSYEQYF. CDR3 nucleotides: TGTGCCAGCAGTTACGAAGCTACGAGCTCCTACGAGCAGTACTTC.